This TCR beta chain was retrieved from a study of Tregs in tolerant kidney transplant recipients. About the research overall: FACS sorting followed a 6-day coculture of CFSE-labeled recipient PBMCs with irradiated graft donor PBMCs.

Overall study results and limits: No direct test of biological reproducibility was done here. Tregs expanded with activated donor B cells seemed most donor-specific.

Generated by immunoSEQ multiplex PCR, the TCRdb table keeps only in-frame clones and is missing some. The sample holds thousands of clones; approximately 40% are singletons and the top ten take roughly 5.4%. This clone is termed medium-sized. Its target is unknown. The origin of this receptor is a human donor in good health. Input material: CD8+ T cells from blood cultured with allogeneic cells.

As DNA, the CDR3 is TGCAGCGGATGGACACCAAGCACAGATACGCAGTATTTT. This translates into CSGWTPSTDTQYF. The V call is TRBV29-1, the J call TRBJ2-3, with D possibly being TRBD1 (5 bases). The ends were cut back, 7 bases at V and 0 bases at J, with 11 bases in the middle. Germline CDR1 reads SQVTM; CDR2 reads ANQGSEA. The CDR3 length is 13 residues.